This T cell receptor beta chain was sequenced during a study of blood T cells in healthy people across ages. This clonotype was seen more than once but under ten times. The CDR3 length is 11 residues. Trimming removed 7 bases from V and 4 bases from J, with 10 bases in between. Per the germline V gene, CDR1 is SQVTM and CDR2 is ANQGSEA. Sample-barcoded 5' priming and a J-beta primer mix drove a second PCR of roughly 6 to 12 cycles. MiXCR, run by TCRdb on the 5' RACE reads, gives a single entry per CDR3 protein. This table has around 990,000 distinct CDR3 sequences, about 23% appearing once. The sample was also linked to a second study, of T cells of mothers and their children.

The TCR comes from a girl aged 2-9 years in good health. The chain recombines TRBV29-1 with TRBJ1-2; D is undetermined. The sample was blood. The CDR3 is CSAGVAYGYTF. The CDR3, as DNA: TGCAGCGCCGGGGTAGCCTATGGCTACACCTTC.